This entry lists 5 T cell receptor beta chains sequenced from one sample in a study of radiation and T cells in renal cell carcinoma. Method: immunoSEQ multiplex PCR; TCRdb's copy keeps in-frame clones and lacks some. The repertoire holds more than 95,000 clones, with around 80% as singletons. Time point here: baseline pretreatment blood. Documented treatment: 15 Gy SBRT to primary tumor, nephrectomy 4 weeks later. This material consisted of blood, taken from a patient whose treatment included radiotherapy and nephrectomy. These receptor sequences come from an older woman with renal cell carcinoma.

DNA for the CDR3: TGTGCCAGTAGTATAGGCGGGGATGGCTACACCTTC. It is translated as CASSIGGDGYTF. The chain has TRBV19 and TRBJ1-2; unclear D gene. Per the germline V gene, CDR1 is LNHDA and CDR2 is SQIVND (reference sequence). V was clipped by 1 base and J by 6 bases, with 6 bases between them. The CDR3 covers 12 residues.

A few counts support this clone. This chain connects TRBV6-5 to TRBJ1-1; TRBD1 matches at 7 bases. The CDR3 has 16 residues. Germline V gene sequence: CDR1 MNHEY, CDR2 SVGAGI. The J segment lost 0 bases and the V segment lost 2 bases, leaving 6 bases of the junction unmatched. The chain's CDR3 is CASSYTRDSLNTEAFF. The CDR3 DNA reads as TGTGCCAGCAGTTACACCAGGGACAGCTTGAACACTGAAGCTTTCTTT.

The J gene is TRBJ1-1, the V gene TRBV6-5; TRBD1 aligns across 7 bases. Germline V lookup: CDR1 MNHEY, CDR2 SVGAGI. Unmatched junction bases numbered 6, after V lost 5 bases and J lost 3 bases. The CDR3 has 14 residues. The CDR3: CASSRETGHTEAFF. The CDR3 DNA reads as TGTGCCAGCAGTAGGGAGACAGGGCACACTGAAGCTTTCTTT.

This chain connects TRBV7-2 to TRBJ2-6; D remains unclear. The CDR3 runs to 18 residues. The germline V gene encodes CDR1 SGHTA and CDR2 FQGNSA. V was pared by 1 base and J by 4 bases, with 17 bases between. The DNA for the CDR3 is TGTGCCAGCAGCTTAGGATTTTTGGGAAGGGCCGGGGCCAACGTCCTGACTTTC. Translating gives CASSLGFLGRAGANVLTF.

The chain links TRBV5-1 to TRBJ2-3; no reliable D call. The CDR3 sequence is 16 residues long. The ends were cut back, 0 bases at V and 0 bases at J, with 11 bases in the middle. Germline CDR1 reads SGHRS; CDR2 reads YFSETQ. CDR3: CASSLAFDHSTDTQYF. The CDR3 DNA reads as TGCGCCAGCAGCTTGGCCTTCGACCATAGCACAGATACGCAGTATTTT.